A single sample gave rise to the 16 T cell receptor beta chains below, sequenced in a study of blood T cell repertoires in COVID-19. Here immunoSEQ multiplex PCR was the method, and the copy in TCRdb shows in-frame clones only, minus some. This sample has about 25,000 clones; about 89% occur once, and the top ten carry 9.7%. The sequenced sample was peripheral blood. These receptors came from a man aged 65 to 79 with acute or convalescent COVID-19.

The chain joins TRBV15 to TRBJ1-6, with TRBD1 as a possible D gene (5 bases). V was cut by 6 bases and J by 9 bases, with 9 bases left in between. The CDR3 has 12 amino acids. From germline, CDR1 is LNHNV and CDR2 YYDKDF (reference sequence). The CDR3 sequence: CATRGDSSPLHF. The CDR3 DNA follows: TGTGCCACCAGAGGGGACTCTTCACCCCTCCACTTT.

This chain connects TRBV10-1 to TRBJ1-2; no firm D call. Between the trimmed V and J ends, which lost 3 bases and 8 bases, there was a span of 10 bases. Germline V CDR1 and CDR2: WNHNN, SYGVQD (reference sequence). The CDR3 extends over 12 amino acids. In DNA form, the CDR3 reads TGCGCCAGCAGTGATAGCGGGTTCGGCTACACCTTC. Residues: CASSDSGFGYTF.

The V call is TRBV11-3, the J call TRBJ1-1; 7 nucleotides align to TRBD1. J gave up 5 bases and V 5 bases, and 8 bases lay outside the gene matches. The germline gives CDR1 SGHNT, CDR2 YENEEA. This CDR3 contains 14 residues. CDR3: CASSGDSSKTEAFF. The CDR3 region has the DNA TGTGCCAGCAGCGGGGACAGTTCGAAAACTGAAGCTTTCTTT.

The chain uses TRBV2 and TRBJ2-6, with a possible D match to TRBD1 (6 bases). Trimming stripped 5 bases from V and 3 bases from J, with 17 bases between. Germline V lookup: CDR1 SNHLY, CDR2 FYNNEI. CDR3 length: 17 amino acids. The CDR3 here is CASSKGVAGLGANVLTF. In nucleotides, the CDR3 is TGTGCCAGCAGTAAGGGGGTAGCCGGTCTTGGGGCCAACGTCCTGACTTTC.

This CDR3 reads CASSFHGGAEQYF. CDR3 in DNA: TGTGCCAGCAGCTTCCACGGCGGGGCCGAGCAGTACTTC. The chain couples TRBV7-8 to TRBJ2-7; perhaps TRBD2 as D (6 bases). The CDR3 covers 13 residues. Germline V gene data show CDR1 as SGHVS and CDR2 as FQNEAQ. V dropped 3 bases and J dropped 6 bases, with 12 bases sitting between them.

The chain has TRBV24-1 and TRBJ1-2; 8 nucleotides agree with TRBD1. This CDR3 spans 14 amino acids. Trimming took 5 bases from V and 4 from J; bases not matched to a gene: 5. Germline CDR1 KGHDR, CDR2 SFDVKD. CDR3 in amino acids: CATSAPGTGYGYTF. As DNA, the CDR3 is TGTGCCACCAGTGCCCCCGGGACAGGCTATGGCTACACCTTC.

The chain uses TRBV5-1 and TRBJ1-1; 7 bases fit TRBD1. V lost 0 bases, J lost 6 bases, and 8 bases stayed unmatched. The CDR3 spans 15 residues. Germline V gene data show CDR1 as SGHRS and CDR2 as YFSETQ. CDR3 nucleotides: TGCGCCAGCAGCTTGGTGGGGACAGTGGAAGCTGAAGCTTTCTTT. Translation gives CASSLVGTVEAEAFF.

The chain joins TRBV5-1 to TRBJ1-1; TRBD1 might be the D (6 bases). Per the germline V gene, CDR1 is SGHRS and CDR2 is YFSETQ. V lost 7 bases to trimming and J lost 0 bases, with 10 bases between them. CDR3 length equals 13 residues. CDR3 nucleotide sequence: TGCGCCAGCTCAGGGGTAATGAACACTGAAGCTTTCTTT. Translated: CASSGVMNTEAFF.

The chain couples TRBV30 to TRBJ1-4; TRBD1 matches 11 bases. The J segment lost 5 bases and the V segment lost 5 bases, leaving 4 bases of the junction unmatched. The V gene's germline CDR1 is GTSNPN and CDR2 SVGIG (reference sequence). The length of the CDR3 is 14 residues. The CDR3 is CAWGTGGFNEKLFF. Written as DNA, the CDR3 is TGTGCCTGGGGGACAGGGGGTTTCAATGAAAAACTGTTTTTT. Full variable domain (remainder filled in from reference TRBV30 and TRBJ1-4): SQTIHQWPATLVQPVGSPLSLECTVEGTSNPNLYWYRQAAGRGLQLLFYSVGIGQISSEVPQNLSASRPQDRQFILSSKKLLLSDSGFYLCAWGTGGFNEKLFFGSGTQLSVL.

The CDR3 nucleotides are TGCGCCAGCAGCTTCGACACTAGCGAGCAAGAGACCCAGTACTTC. Amino acid sequence: CASSFDTSEQETQYF. This chain links TRBV5-1 with TRBJ2-5, with 7 bases lining up with TRBD2. Germline V gives CDR1 SGHRS, CDR2 YFSETQ. Trimming took 2 bases from V and 2 from J; bases not matched to a gene: 6. This CDR3 contains 15 residues.

This clone showed up just a few times. The V and J genes are TRBV19 and TRBJ2-5; 13 bases are shared with TRBD2. The V segment lost 3 bases and the J segment 1 base; nucleotides outside the gene matches: 11. Germline V gene sequence: CDR1 LNHDA, CDR2 SQIVND (reference sequence). This CDR3 is 19 amino acids long. The DNA for the CDR3 is TGTGCCAGTAGTATTCCCTCGACTAGCGGGAGGTTTTTCCAAGAGACCCAGTACTTC. This gives the protein CASSIPSTSGRFFQETQYF.

This clone has just a few counts. The chain employs TRBV4-1 and TRBJ1-6, with 7 bases aligning to TRBD1. The length of the CDR3 is 14 residues. The germline V gene encodes CDR1 MGHRA and CDR2 YSYEKL. V shed 4 bases and J 8 bases; nucleotides not matched to a gene: 5. DNA of the CDR3: TGCGCCAGCAGCCTGGAGGGGGCTGATTCACCCCTCCACTTT. Encoded protein: CASSLEGADSPLHF.

The chain uses TRBV10-3 and TRBJ1-1; the match to TRBD1 covers 10 bases. The V segment lost 6 bases and the J segment 6 bases; nucleotides outside the gene matches: 7. CDR3 length: 14 amino acids. Germline V gene lookup returns CDR1 ENHRY and CDR2 SYGVKD. The CDR3 reads CAIRAGTGAPEAFF. Written as DNA, the CDR3 is TGTGCCATCAGGGCCGGGACAGGGGCCCCTGAAGCTTTCTTT.

In DNA form, the CDR3 reads TGTGCCAGCAGCGTAGCCGAGGGAGATACGCAGTATTTT. Residues: CASSVAEGDTQYF. This chain links TRBV9 with TRBJ2-3; tentative D call: TRBD2 (5 bases). CDR1 is SGDLS, CDR2 YYNGEE, per germline. CDR3 length: 13 residues. V gave up 0 bases and J gave up 5 bases, with 7 bases separating them. The variable domain in full, completed from reference TRBV9 and TRBJ2-3, reads DSGVTQTPKHLITATGQRVTLRCSPRSGDLSVYWYQQSLDQGLQFLIQYYNGEERAKGNILERFSAQQFPDLHSELNLSSLELGDSALYFCASSVAEGDTQYFGPGTRLTVL.

This clone was detected only a few times. The J gene is TRBJ1-6, the V gene TRBV7-2; 7 bases agree with TRBD1. The length of the CDR3 is 15 residues. Germline CDR1 reads SGHTA; CDR2 reads FQGNSA. V shed 8 bases, J shed 7 bases, and the junction held 11 bases outside the gene matches. CDR3 in DNA: TGTGCCAGCTCGCGGCAAGGGACAGACAATTCACCCCTCCACTTT. As protein: CASSRQGTDNSPLHF.

This chain uses TRBV5-4 with TRBJ2-2, with D hard to call. The CDR3 spans 13 residues. V was pared by 3 bases and J by 6 bases, with 9 bases between. Per germline, CDR1 SGHNT and CDR2 YYREEE (reference sequence). CDR3 sequence: CASSSTSPGELFF. The DNA of the CDR3 is TGTGCCAGCAGCTCCACAAGTCCCGGGGAGCTGTTTTTT.